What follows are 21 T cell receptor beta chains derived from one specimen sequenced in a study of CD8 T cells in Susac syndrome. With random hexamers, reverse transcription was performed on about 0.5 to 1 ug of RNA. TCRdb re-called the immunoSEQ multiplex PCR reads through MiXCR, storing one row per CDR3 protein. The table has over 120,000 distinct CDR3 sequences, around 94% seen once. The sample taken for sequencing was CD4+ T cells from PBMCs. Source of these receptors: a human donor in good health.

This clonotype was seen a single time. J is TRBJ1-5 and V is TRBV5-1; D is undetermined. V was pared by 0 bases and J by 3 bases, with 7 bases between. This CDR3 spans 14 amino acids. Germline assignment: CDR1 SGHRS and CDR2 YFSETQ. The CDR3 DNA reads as TGCGCCAGCAGCTTGGGGCCCCTCAATCAGCCCCAGCATTTT. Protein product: CASSLGPLNQPQHF.

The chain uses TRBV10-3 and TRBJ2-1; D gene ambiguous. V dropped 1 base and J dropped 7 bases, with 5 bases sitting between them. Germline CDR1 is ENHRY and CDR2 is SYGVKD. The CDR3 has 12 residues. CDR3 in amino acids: CAISEFENEQFF. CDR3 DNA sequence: TGTGCCATCAGTGAGTTCGAAAATGAGCAGTTCTTC.

Written as DNA, the CDR3 is TGTGCCAGCAGTTTATTATCAGACGCTAACTATGGCTACACCTTC. Protein sequence: CASSLLSDANYGYTF. V gene TRBV28 combines with J gene TRBJ1-2; no firm D call. V shed 1 base and J shed 0 bases, with 9 bases lying between them. The CDR3 contains 15 residues. Per the germline V gene, CDR1 is MDHEN and CDR2 is SYDVKM.

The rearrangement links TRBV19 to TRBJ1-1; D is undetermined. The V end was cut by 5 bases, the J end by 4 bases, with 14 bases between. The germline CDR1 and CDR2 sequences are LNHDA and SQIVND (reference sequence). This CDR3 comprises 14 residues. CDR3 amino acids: CASSFTLQGTEAFF. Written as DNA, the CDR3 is TGTGCCAGTAGTTTCACCCTTCAAGGCACTGAAGCTTTCTTT.

CDR3 sequence: CASSLGSGGFGNTEAFF. For the CDR3, the DNA is TGTGCCAGCAGCTTAGGGTCGGGAGGATTTGGGAACACTGAAGCTTTCTTT. V and J are TRBV7-9 and TRBJ1-1, with D unclear. CDR1 and CDR2 from the germline V gene are SEHNR and FQNEAQ (reference sequence). The CDR3 consists of 17 residues. The V end lost 1 base, the J end lost 1 base, and 16 bases lay between the germline ends.

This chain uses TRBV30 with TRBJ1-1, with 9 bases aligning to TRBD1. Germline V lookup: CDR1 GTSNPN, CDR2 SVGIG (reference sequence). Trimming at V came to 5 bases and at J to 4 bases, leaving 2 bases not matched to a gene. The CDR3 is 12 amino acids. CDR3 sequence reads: CAWGTGSTEAFF. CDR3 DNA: TGTGCCTGGGGGACAGGGTCCACTGAAGCTTTCTTT.

The CDR3 coding sequence is TGCGCCAGCAGTGAGTCGCAGAGGAGTTACGAGCAGTACTTC. Its translation is CASSESQRSYEQYF. The chain combines TRBV10-2 with TRBJ2-7; D call uncertain. Germline values: CDR1 WSHSY, CDR2 SAAADI. With 0 bases removed from V and 4 bases from J, the gap between germline ends came to 10 bases. The CDR3 totals 14 residues.

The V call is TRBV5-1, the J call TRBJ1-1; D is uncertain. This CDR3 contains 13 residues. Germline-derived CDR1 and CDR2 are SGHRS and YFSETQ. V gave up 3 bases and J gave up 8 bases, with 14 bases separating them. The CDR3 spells CASSSDGDGEAFF. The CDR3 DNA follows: TGCGCCAGCAGCTCTGACGGAGATGGGGAAGCTTTCTTT.

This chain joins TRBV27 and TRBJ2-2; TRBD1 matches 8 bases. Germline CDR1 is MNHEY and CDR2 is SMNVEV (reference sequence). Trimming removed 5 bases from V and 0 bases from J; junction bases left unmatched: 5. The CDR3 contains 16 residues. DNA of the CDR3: TGTGCCAGCAGTCGGACAGGGAATGCGAACACCGGGGAGCTGTTTTTT. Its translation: CASSRTGNANTGELFF.

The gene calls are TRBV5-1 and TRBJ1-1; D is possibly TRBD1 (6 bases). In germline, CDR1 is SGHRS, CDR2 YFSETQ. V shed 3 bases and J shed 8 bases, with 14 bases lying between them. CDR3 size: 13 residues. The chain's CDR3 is CASSWGLGDEAFF. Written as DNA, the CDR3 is TGCGCCAGCAGCTGGGGGCTTGGGGACGAAGCTTTCTTT.

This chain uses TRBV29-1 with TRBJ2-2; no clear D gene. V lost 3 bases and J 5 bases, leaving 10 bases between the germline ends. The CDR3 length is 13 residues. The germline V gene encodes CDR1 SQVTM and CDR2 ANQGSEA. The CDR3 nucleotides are TGCAGCGTTGATGTTACCCCGACCGGGGAGCTGTTTTTT. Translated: CSVDVTPTGELFF.

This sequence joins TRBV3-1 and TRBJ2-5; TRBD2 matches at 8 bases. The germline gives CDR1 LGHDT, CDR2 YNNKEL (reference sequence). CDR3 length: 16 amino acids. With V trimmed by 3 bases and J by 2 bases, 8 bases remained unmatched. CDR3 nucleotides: TGTGCCAGCAGCCACGAAGCGGGACTAGGGCAAGAGACCCAGTACTTC. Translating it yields CASSHEAGLGQETQYF.

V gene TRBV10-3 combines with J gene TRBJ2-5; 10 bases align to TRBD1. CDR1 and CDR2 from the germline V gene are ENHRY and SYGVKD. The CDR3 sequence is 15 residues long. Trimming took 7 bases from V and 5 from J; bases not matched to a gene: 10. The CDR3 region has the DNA TGTGCCATCAAAACACGGACAGGGGGTGAGGAGACCCAGTACTTC. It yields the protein CAIKTRTGGEETQYF.

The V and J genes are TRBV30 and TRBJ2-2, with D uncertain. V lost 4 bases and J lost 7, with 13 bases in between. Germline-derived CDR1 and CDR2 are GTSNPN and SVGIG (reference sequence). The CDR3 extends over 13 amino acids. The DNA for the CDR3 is TGTGCCTGGAAGGTTCACAGTGTCGGGGAGCTGTTTTTT. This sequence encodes CAWKVHSVGELFF.

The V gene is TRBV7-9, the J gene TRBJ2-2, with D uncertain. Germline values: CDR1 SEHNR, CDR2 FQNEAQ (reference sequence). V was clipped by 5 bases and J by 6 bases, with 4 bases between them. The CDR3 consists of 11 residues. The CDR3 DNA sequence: TGTGCCAGCAGCCACGCCGGGGAGCTGTTTTTT. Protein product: CASSHAGELFF.

The DNA of the CDR3 is TGCGCCAGCAGCTTGGGACCACAGGGGTCCCAAAGGTGGAACATTCAGTACTTC. This encodes CASSLGPQGSQRWNIQYF. V gene TRBV5-1 combines with J gene TRBJ2-4; the match to TRBD1 covers 7 bases. CDR1 and CDR2 (germline): SGHRS, YFSETQ. Unmatched junction bases numbered 16, after V lost 0 bases and J lost 7 bases. CDR3 length: 18 amino acids.

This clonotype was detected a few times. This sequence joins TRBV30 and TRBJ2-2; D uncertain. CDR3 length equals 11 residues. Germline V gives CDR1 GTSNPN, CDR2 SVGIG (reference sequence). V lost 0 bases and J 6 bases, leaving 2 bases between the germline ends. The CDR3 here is CAWSVPGELFF. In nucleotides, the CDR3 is TGTGCCTGGAGTGTGCCCGGGGAGCTGTTTTTT.

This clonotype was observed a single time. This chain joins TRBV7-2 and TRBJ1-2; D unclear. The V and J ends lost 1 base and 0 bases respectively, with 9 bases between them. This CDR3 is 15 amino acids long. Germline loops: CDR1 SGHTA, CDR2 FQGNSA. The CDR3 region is CASSLEQDSNYGYTF. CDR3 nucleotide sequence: TGTGCCAGCAGCTTAGAGCAGGATTCTAACTATGGCTACACCTTC.

The CDR3 protein is CASSLAPGNTEAFF. The CDR3 nucleotides read TGTGCCAGCAGTTTAGCGCCGGGGAACACTGAAGCTTTCTTT. The chain joins TRBV12-3 or TRBV12-4 to TRBJ1-1; D gene uncertain. The V end was cut by 0 bases, the J end by 1 base, with 6 bases between. CDR3 length equals 14 residues.

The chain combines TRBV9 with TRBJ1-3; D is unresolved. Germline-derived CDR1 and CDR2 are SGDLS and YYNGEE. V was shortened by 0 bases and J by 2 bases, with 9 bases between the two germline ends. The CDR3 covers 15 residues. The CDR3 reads CASSVEGWAGNTIYF. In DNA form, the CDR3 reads TGTGCCAGCAGCGTAGAGGGTTGGGCTGGAAACACCATATATTTT.

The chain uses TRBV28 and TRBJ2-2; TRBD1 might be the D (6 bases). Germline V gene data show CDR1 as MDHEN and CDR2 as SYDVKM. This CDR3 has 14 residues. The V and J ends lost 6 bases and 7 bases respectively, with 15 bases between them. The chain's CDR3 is CASRAGAWDGELFF. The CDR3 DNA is TGTGCCAGCAGAGCAGGGGCCTGGGACGGGGAGCTGTTTTTT.